Shown below are 30 T cell receptor beta chains from a single sample sequenced in a study of blood T cell repertoires in COVID-19. Sequenced by immunoSEQ multiplex PCR; TCRdb stores in-frame clones only, minus some. The profile shows about 95,000 clones, 87% of them singletons. The source material was peripheral blood. The receptors here all came from a human donor in a cohort sampled during active COVID-19.

This clone was seen once. The rearrangement uses TRBV5-1 and TRBJ1-1, with D possibly being TRBD1 (5 bases). V gave up 4 bases and J gave up 0 bases, with 10 bases separating them. The CDR3 sequence is 14 residues long. Germline CDR1 SGHRS, CDR2 YFSETQ. CDR3 sequence reads: CASSADTLNTEAFF. Here the CDR3 DNA reads TGCGCCAGCAGCGCGGACACCCTGAACACTGAAGCTTTCTTT.

The chain couples TRBV7-3 to TRBJ1-1; D is ambiguous. The V end lost 2 bases, the J end lost 3 bases, and 10 bases lay between the germline ends. Germline CDR1 is SGHTA and CDR2 is FQGTGA. This CDR3 contains 14 residues. Here the CDR3 DNA reads TGTGCCAGCAGCTTAGGAGGGAGGGACACTGAAGCTTTCTTT. Translated, it gives CASSLGGRDTEAFF.

This chain's CDR3 is CASSQGGSGEETQYF. In DNA, the CDR3 is TGCGCCAGCAGCCAAGGGGGGAGCGGGGAGGAGACCCAGTACTTC. The chain recombines TRBV4-1 with TRBJ2-5; 7 nucleotides match TRBD2. Germline V gives CDR1 MGHRA, CDR2 YSYEKL. After removal of 1 base from V and 5 bases from J, the junction contained 7 bases not matched to a gene. This CDR3 is 15 amino acids long.

Points on this clone: The same CDR3 arises from other DNA sequences in this sample as well. The rearrangement links TRBV28 to TRBJ1-5; D might be TRBD1 (5 bases). The CDR3 covers 12 residues. V was cut by 4 bases and J by 4 bases, with 5 bases left in between. Germline CDR1 and CDR2: MDHEN and SYDVKM. CDR3 nucleotides: TGTGCCAGCAGTTCAGGGAATCAGCCCCAGCATTTT. Its protein product is CASSSGNQPQHF.

The chain is built from TRBV18 and TRBJ2-1; 8 bases align to TRBD1. From germline, CDR1 is KGHSH and CDR2 LQKENI. CDR3 length: 15 residues. The junction had 4 bases not matched to a gene; V was cut back by 2 bases and J by 4 bases. Here the CDR3 DNA reads TGTGCCAGCTCACCAGTTACAGGGGGTTACAATGAGCAGTTCTTC. It is translated as CASSPVTGGYNEQFF.

The chain is built from TRBV19 and TRBJ1-2; possible D gene TRBD1, 6 bases. Germline V lookup: CDR1 LNHDA, CDR2 SQIVND (reference sequence). Trimming stripped 10 bases from V and 5 bases from J, with 17 bases between. The CDR3 has 13 amino acids. In nucleotides, the CDR3 is TGTGCCACTAATTTAGGGGGTTTTTATGGCTACACCTTC. Amino acids: CATNLGGFYGYTF.

This chain joins TRBV7-9 and TRBJ2-3, with a weak D call TRBD2 (5 bases). V was shortened by 6 bases and J by 4 bases, with 8 bases between the two germline ends. The CDR3 length is 12 residues. Germline V gene lookup returns CDR1 SEHNR and CDR2 FQNEAQ (reference sequence). The CDR3 DNA reads TGTGCCAGCAGACGGGGTGCAGATACGCAGTATTTT. It encodes CASRRGADTQYF.

Notes on this clone: An end of the junction does not agree with germline; a read error may underlie this. The chain recombines TRBV7-6 with TRBJ2-1; 11 positions match TRBD2. The CDR3 is made up of 15 amino acids. Per the germline V gene, CDR1 is SGHVS and CDR2 is FNYEAQ. The CDR3 DNA follows: TGTGCCAGCAGCTTTAGCGGGGGGGCCTATAATGAGCAGTTCTTC. Its translation is CASSFSGGAYNEQFF.

Only one count was recorded for this clone. The CDR3 region is CASSWGGGYYNEQFF. The CDR3, as DNA: TGTGCCAGCAGCTGGGGCGGGGGGTATTACAATGAGCAGTTCTTC. The rearrangement uses TRBV7-2 and TRBJ2-1, with 8 bases matching TRBD2. Germline CDR1 is SGHTA and CDR2 is FQGNSA. CDR3 length equals 15 residues. Unmatched junction bases numbered 6, after V lost 4 bases and J lost 4 bases.

The chain has TRBV5-1 and TRBJ1-1; 7 bases map to TRBD1. J lost 0 bases, V lost 4 bases, and 9 bases had no gene match. The CDR3 runs 16 residues. Germline V lookup: CDR1 SGHRS, CDR2 YFSETQ. Here the CDR3 reads CASSPLPGQLNTEAFF. CDR3 DNA sequence: TGCGCCAGCAGCCCGTTACCGGGACAGCTGAACACTGAAGCTTTCTTT.

Written as DNA, the CDR3 is TGTGCCAGCAGGCCCGGGGGGGACTATGGCTACACCTTC. Protein: CASRPGGDYGYTF. The chain couples TRBV28 to TRBJ1-2; D perhaps matches TRBD1 (5 bases). This CDR3 spans 13 amino acids. V was clipped by 6 bases and J by 3 bases, with 11 bases between them. Germline-derived CDR1 and CDR2 are MDHEN and SYDVKM.

This clone was observed a single time. This sequence joins TRBV9 and TRBJ2-5; TRBD2 matches at 13 bases. This CDR3 is built from 15 residues. V was pared by 3 bases and J by 8 bases, with 7 bases of the junction left unmatched. Germline-derived CDR1 and CDR2 are SGDLS and YYNGEE. The DNA of the CDR3 is TGTGCCAGCAGCGGCGGACTAGCGGGGGCGGAAACCCAGTACTTC. Amino acids: CASSGGLAGAETQYF.

This clone was seen once. The gene calls are TRBV4-1 and TRBJ1-1; 7 nucleotides match TRBD1. CDR3 length equals 17 residues. Germline assignment: CDR1 MGHRA and CDR2 YSYEKL. After removal of 4 bases from V and 1 base from J, the junction contained 12 bases not matched to a gene. In nucleotides, the CDR3 is TGCGCCAGCAGCCCACAAGGACCACAGGGGACGAACACTGAAGCTTTCTTT. Protein: CASSPQGPQGTNTEAFF.

V usage is TRBV5-1 and J usage is TRBJ2-1; 8 bases are shared with TRBD2. This CDR3 spans 16 amino acids. The V gene end was trimmed by 0 bases and the J gene end by 6 bases; junction bases not matched to a gene: 8. Germline CDR1 and CDR2: SGHRS and YFSETQ. This CDR3 reads CASSLAGRGRGNEQFF. The DNA for the CDR3 is TGCGCCAGCAGCTTGGCCGGGAGGGGTCGGGGCAATGAGCAGTTCTTC.

This clone was found once. The chain links TRBV29-1 to TRBJ2-2; D perhaps matches TRBD1 (6 bases). V was shortened by 5 bases and J by 8 bases, with 15 bases between the two germline ends. Germline V gene data show CDR1 as SQVTM and CDR2 as ANQGSEA. The CDR3 extends over 13 amino acids. In nucleotides, the CDR3 is TGCAGCGTTCAGGACAGTTCCGGAGGGGAGCTGTTTTTT. Translated: CSVQDSSGGELFF.

This chain links TRBV28 with TRBJ1-4; no clear D. Germline CDR1 is MDHEN and CDR2 is SYDVKM. The CDR3 has 12 amino acids. Trimming cost V 5 bases and J 7 bases, with 8 bases left between them. The DNA for the CDR3 is TGTGCCAGCAGTCCCCTGCGTGAAAAACTGTTTTTT. This sequence encodes CASSPLREKLFF.

This clone was found a few times. This chain uses TRBV7-3 with TRBJ2-7; 11 bases are shared with TRBD1. From germline, CDR1 is SGHTA and CDR2 FQGTGA. The CDR3 contains 14 residues. After removal of 4 bases from V and 6 bases from J, the junction contained 5 bases not matched to a gene. CDR3 DNA: TGTGCCAGCAGCTCGGGACAGGGGGTCGTCGAGCAGTACTTC. This translates into CASSSGQGVVEQYF.

V gene TRBV7-8 combines with J gene TRBJ1-3, with TRBD1 matching over 8 bases. The CDR3 totals 17 residues. V was pared by 3 bases and J by 4 bases, with 11 bases of the junction left unmatched. The germline V gene has CDR1 SGHVS and CDR2 FQNEAQ. CDR3 nucleotides: TGTGCCAGCAGCTTTTTTCGGACAGGGACAACCGGAAACACCATATATTTT. Translated: CASSFFRTGTTGNTIYF.

V is TRBV5-1 and J is TRBJ2-7; 7 bases agree with TRBD2. CDR1 is SGHRS, CDR2 YFSETQ, per germline. This CDR3 region has 15 residues. V gave up 1 base and J gave up 3 bases; unmatched junction bases: 7. The CDR3 sequence is CASSLSLGEGYEQYF. CDR3 nucleotides: TGCGCCAGCAGCTTGAGCCTAGGGGAGGGCTACGAGCAGTACTTC.

This clone was recorded once. The chain joins TRBV7-2 to TRBJ1-2, with 8 bases fitting TRBD1. CDR1 and CDR2 from the germline V gene are SGHTA and FQGNSA. Trimming at V came to 5 bases and at J to 3 bases, leaving 8 bases not matched to a gene. The length of the CDR3 is 15 residues. In DNA form, the CDR3 reads TGTGCCAGCAGCACCGCAGGGGGCTCCTACTATGGCTACACCTTC. Residues: CASSTAGGSYYGYTF.

This clone was seen a handful of times. The chain uses TRBV7-9 and TRBJ1-3, with a tentative D call TRBD1 (5 bases). Germline V lookup: CDR1 SEHNR, CDR2 FQNEAQ (reference sequence). There are 15 residues in the CDR3. Deletions cut 5 bases from V and 4 bases from J, with 15 bases between. CDR3 sequence (DNA): TGTGCCAGCAGCCCACTCGGGGGTTACGGAAACACCATATATTTT. It yields the protein CASSPLGGYGNTIYF.

V usage is TRBV6-1 and J usage is TRBJ1-4; D remains unclear. The CDR3 extends over 15 amino acids. Germline CDR1 is MNHNS and CDR2 is SASEGT. Trimming stripped 0 bases from V and 4 bases from J, with 9 bases between. CDR3 DNA: TGTGCCAGCAGTGAAGCTCGACGGAGTAATGAAAAACTGTTTTTT. It yields the protein CASSEARRSNEKLFF.

This clone turned up a few times. This chain joins TRBV30 and TRBJ1-3; a possible D gene is TRBD1 (6 bases). The CDR3 extends over 18 amino acids. V gave up 0 bases and J gave up 4 bases, with 22 bases separating them. Germline V lookup: CDR1 GTSNPN, CDR2 SVGIG (reference sequence). CDR3 in amino acids: CAWSVLRRTAGHGNTIYF. In DNA form, the CDR3 reads TGTGCCTGGAGTGTACTAAGGAGGACAGCAGGCCACGGAAACACCATATATTTT.

The chain employs TRBV7-9 and TRBJ1-5, with a tentative D call TRBD1 (5 bases). This CDR3 has 16 residues. V shed 5 bases and J shed 0 bases, with 14 bases lying between them. The germline V gene encodes CDR1 SEHNR and CDR2 FQNEAQ (reference sequence). CDR3 nucleotides: TGTGCCAGCAGCCCCGGAGGGGCATATAGCAATCAGCCCCAGCATTTT. Translation: CASSPGGAYSNQPQHF.

The genes are TRBV4-1 and TRBJ2-7; TRBD2 aligns across 10 bases. The length of the CDR3 is 16 residues. Trimming at V came to 4 bases and at J to 0 bases, leaving 6 bases not matched to a gene. Germline assignment: CDR1 MGHRA and CDR2 YSYEKL. DNA for the CDR3: TGCGCCAGCAGCCGCCAGACTAGCGGGTACTCCTACGAGCAGTACTTC. It is translated as CASSRQTSGYSYEQYF.

The rearrangement links TRBV19 to TRBJ2-1; a possible D gene is TRBD1 (8 bases). Germline CDR1 LNHDA, CDR2 SQIVND (reference sequence). V lost 5 bases and J 2 bases, leaving 16 bases between the germline ends. This CDR3 has 16 amino acids. Here the CDR3 DNA reads TGTGCCAGTAGTCCAAGGACAGGGACTACCTACAATGAGCAGTTCTTC. It encodes CASSPRTGTTYNEQFF. The full variable domain, completed using reference TRBV19 and TRBJ2-1, is DGGITQSPKYLFRKEGQNVTLSCEQNLNHDAMYWYRQDPGQGLRLIYYSQIVNDFQKGDIAEGYSVSREKKESFPLTVTSAQKNPTAFYLCASSPRTGTTYNEQFFGPGTRLTVL.

The V and J genes are TRBV7-2 and TRBJ2-3; 9 bases agree with TRBD2. This CDR3 is built from 15 residues. The trim removed 2 bases at V and 2 bases at J, leaving 2 bases unmatched. Per the germline V gene, CDR1 is SGHTA and CDR2 is FQGNSA. CDR3 region: CASSLRTSDTDTQYF. The CDR3 coding sequence is TGTGCCAGCAGCTTAAGGACTAGCGACACAGATACGCAGTATTTT.

The chain has TRBV18 and TRBJ1-4; tentative D call: TRBD1 (5 bases). CDR3 length: 14 residues. V shed 3 bases and J shed 8 bases, with 13 bases lying between them. The germline CDR1 and CDR2 sequences are KGHSH and LQKENI. The CDR3: CASSPTWGEEKLFF. The CDR3, as DNA: TGTGCCAGCTCACCGACATGGGGGGAGGAAAAACTGTTTTTT.

This rearrangement joins TRBV5-1 to TRBJ1-5, with 9 bases aligning to TRBD1. J gave up 7 bases and V 5 bases, and 4 bases lay outside the gene matches. This CDR3 region has 13 residues. CDR1 SGHRS and CDR2 YFSETQ come from the germline V gene. CDR3 in amino acids: CASRAGQGQPQHF. The CDR3, as DNA: TGCGCCAGCAGGGCGGGACAGGGCCAGCCCCAGCATTTT.

The V call is TRBV27, the J call TRBJ1-2; 8 bases are a match to TRBD1. This CDR3 spans 15 amino acids. Germline V CDR1 and CDR2: MNHEY, SMNVEV (reference sequence). The trim removed 1 base at V and 6 bases at J, leaving 7 bases unmatched. In DNA, the CDR3 is TGTGCCAGCAGTTTATATGGGACAGGTTTGGATGGCTACACCTTC. Its translation: CASSLYGTGLDGYTF.